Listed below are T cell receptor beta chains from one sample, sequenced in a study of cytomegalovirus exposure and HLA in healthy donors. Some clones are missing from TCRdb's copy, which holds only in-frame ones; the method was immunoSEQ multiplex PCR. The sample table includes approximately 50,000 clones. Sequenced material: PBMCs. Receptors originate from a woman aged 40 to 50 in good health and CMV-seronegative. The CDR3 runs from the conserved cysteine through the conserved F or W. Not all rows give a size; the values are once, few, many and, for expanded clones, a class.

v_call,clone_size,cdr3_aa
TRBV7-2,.,CASSFHRAAGELFF
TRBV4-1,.,CASSLGTGSYGYTF
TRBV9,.,CASSPAGGNGETQYF
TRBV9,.,CASRGQENTEAFF
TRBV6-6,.,CASRRQGYEAFF
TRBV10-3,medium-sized,CATTQRQGANEQYF
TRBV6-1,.,CASSEVWAGPDTQYF
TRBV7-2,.,CASSPDRPSYEQYF
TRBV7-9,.,CASSSGDREVGGYTF
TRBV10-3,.,CAISESSAGGETQYF
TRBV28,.,CASSTGGVNEKLFF
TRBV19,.,CASHDRVTEAFF
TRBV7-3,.,CASSLQRATDTQYF
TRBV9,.,CASSVGLTGSDTQYF
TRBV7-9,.,CASRISGSYEQYF
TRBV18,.,CASSPGQKNSPLHF
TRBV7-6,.,CASSFGQGLPNTEAFF
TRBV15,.,CATSSFTGSANTGELFF
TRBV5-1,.,CASSLVGEQFF
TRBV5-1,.,CASSLAPQGDTGELFF
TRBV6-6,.,CASSSRIGGDTQYF
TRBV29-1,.,CSVLTGVSDEQYF
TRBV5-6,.,CASSFTGSSTEAFF
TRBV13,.,CASSPRQGRGAWEQYF
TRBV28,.,CASSQPPGQGNGYTF
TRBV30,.,CAWSAGLGLAGGPVSYNEQFF
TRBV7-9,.,CASSPLGADYGYTF
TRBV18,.,CASSPGGPAGEQFF
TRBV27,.,CASRSSGASSDNEQFF
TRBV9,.,CASSLRTENTGELFF
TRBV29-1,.,CSVDRRKTYGYTF
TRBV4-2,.,CASSQEGLAGYTQYF
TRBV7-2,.,CASSLGLAETQYF
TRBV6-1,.,CASSEEGGGALETQYF
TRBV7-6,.,CASSPGDVDSLEQYF
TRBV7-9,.,CASSSGQNSYEQYF
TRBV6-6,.,CASRSPGDSGNTIYF
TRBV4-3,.,CASSQVLAGGLTNEQFF